Sequencing of this TCR beta chain was carried out in a study of T cell repertoires in cytomegalovirus infection. About the study: The study used recently identified HLA-C-restricted and well-studied HLA-B-restricted CMV epitopes. CMV infection and matching HLA type were both indicated by public TCR beta signatures. Study-wide results and caveats: Ex vivo responses were dominated by HLA-C-restricted CMV-specific TCR beta clonotypes. Cumulated frequencies of public TCR beta families served to identify carriers of CMV plus the relevant HLA.

Each CDR3 protein is one row after TCRdb ran MiXCR on the reads. The table records about 310,000 distinct CDR3 sequences, about 25% of them present only once. Germline V gives CDR1 SGHNT, CDR2 YYREEE (reference sequence). V dropped 4 bases and J dropped 1 base, with 14 bases sitting between them. There are 15 residues in the CDR3. As for this clonotype: The antigen is not known.

The chain uses TRBV5-4 and TRBJ2-5, with D possibly called TRBD1 or TRBD2 (5 bases each). The starting material was cultured PBMCs, obtained from culture after CMV antigen stimulation. The clonotype originates from a human donor in good health (CMV status not recorded). Some clones in this sample may be carry-over from other donors' samples. This CDR3 is CASSNPGPVQETQYF. The CDR3 DNA reads TGTGCCAGCAGCAATCCGGGACCCGTCCAAGAGACCCAGTACTTC.